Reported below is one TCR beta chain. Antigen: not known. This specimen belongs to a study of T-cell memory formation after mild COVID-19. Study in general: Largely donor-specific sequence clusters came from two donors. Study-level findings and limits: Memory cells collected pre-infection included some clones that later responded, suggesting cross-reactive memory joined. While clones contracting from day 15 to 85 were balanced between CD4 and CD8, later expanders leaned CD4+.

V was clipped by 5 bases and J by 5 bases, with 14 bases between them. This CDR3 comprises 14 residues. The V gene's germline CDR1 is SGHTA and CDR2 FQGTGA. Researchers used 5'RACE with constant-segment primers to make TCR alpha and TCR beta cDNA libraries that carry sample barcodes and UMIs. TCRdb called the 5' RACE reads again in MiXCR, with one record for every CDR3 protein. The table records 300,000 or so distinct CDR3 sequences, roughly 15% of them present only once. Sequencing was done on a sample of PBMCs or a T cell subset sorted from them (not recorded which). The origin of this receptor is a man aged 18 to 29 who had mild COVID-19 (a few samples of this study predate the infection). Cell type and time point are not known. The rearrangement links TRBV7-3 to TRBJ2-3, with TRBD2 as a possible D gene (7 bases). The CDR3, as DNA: TGTGCCAGCAGCGAAACGGGGGGCCTAGATACGCAGTATTTT. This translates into CASSETGGLDTQYF.